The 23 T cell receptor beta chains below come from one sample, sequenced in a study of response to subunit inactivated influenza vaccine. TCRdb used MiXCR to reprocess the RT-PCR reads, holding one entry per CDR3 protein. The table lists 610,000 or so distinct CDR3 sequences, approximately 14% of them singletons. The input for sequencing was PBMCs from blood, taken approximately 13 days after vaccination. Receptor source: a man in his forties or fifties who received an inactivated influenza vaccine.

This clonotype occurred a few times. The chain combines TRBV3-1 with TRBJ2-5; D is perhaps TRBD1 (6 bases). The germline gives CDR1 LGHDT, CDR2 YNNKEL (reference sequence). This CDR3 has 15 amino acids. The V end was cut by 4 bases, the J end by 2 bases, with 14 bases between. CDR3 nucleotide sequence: TGTGCCAGCAGCCCGACAGGCGTACAGCAAGAGACCCAGTACTTC. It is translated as CASSPTGVQQETQYF.

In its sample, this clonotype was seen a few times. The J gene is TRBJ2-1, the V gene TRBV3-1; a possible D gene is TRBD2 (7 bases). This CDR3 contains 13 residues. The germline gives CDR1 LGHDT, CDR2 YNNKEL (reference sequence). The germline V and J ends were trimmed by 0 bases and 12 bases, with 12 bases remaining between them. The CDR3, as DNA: TGTGCCAGCAGCCAAGATAGGGGGAGGGGGCAGTTCTTC. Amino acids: CASSQDRGRGQFF.

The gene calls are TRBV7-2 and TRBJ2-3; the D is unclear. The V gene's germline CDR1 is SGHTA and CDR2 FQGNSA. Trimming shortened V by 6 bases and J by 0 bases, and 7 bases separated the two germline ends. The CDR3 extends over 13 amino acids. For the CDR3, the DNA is TGTGCCAGCAGAGAAACTAGCACAGATACGCAGTATTTT. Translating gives CASRETSTDTQYF.

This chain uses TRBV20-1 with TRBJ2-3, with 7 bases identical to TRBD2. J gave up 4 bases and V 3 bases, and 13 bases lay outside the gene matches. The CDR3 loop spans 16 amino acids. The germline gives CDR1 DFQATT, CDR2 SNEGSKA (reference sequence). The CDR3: CSARLSGREVPDTQYF. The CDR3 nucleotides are TGCAGTGCTAGGTTAAGCGGACGGGAGGTGCCAGATACGCAGTATTTT.

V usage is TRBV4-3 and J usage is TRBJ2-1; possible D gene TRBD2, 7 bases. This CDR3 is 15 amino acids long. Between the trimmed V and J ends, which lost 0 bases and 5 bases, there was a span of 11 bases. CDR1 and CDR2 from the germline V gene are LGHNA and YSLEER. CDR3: CASSQEGGLNNEQFF. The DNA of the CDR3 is TGCGCCAGCAGCCAAGAGGGGGGGCTTAACAATGAGCAGTTCTTC.

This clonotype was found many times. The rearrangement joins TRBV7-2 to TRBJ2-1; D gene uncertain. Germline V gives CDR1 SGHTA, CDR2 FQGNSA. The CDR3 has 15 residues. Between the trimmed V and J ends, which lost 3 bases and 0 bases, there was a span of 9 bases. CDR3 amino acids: CASSFDPDSYNEQFF. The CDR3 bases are TGTGCCAGCAGCTTTGACCCCGACTCCTACAATGAGCAGTTCTTC.

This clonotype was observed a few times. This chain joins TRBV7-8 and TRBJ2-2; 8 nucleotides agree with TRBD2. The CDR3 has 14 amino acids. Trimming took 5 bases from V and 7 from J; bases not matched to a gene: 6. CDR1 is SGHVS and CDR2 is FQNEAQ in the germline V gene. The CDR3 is CASSPREGGGELFF. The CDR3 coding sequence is TGTGCCAGCAGCCCCCGGGAGGGCGGCGGGGAGCTGTTTTTT.

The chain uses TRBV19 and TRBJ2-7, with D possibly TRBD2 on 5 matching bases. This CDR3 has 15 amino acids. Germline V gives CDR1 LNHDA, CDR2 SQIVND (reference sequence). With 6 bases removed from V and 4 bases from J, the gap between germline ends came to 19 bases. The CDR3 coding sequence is TGTGCCAGTAGCAAAACCTCAGGACTTACGTACGAGCAGTACTTC. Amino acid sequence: CASSKTSGLTYEQYF.

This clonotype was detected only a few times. CDR3 sequence reads: CASSVEVFDNEQYF. The CDR3 DNA follows: TGTGCCAGCAGCGTAGAGGTCTTTGACAACGAGCAGTACTTC. The chain employs TRBV9 and TRBJ2-7; D unresolved. Deletions cut 0 bases from V and 5 bases from J, with 12 bases between. The CDR3 is made up of 14 amino acids. Looked up from germline, CDR1 is SGDLS and CDR2 is YYNGEE.

Written as DNA, the CDR3 is TGTGCCAGCAGCCAGGGGACAGCCTCTGGAAACACCATATATTTT. Protein sequence: CASSQGTASGNTIYF. The chain uses TRBV7-8 and TRBJ1-3; the match to TRBD1 covers 7 bases. Losses at the gene ends were 5 bases for V and 0 bases for J; bases not matched to a gene: 4. This CDR3 region has 15 residues. Germline CDR1 SGHVS, CDR2 FQNEAQ.

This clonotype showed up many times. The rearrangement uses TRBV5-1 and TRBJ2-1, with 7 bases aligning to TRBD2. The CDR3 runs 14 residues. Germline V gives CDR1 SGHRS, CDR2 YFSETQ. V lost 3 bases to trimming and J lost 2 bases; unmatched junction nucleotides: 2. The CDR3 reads CASSSGGAYNEQFF. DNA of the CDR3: TGCGCCAGCAGCTCGGGGGGAGCCTACAATGAGCAGTTCTTC.

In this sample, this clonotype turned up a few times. The CDR3 region has the DNA TGTGCCAGCAGGCAGTCTCATAGCAATCAGCCCCAGCATTTT. Amino acids: CASRQSHSNQPQHF. This chain connects TRBV12-3 or TRBV12-4 to TRBJ1-5; D gene uncertain. The CDR3 is 14 residues long. V lost 6 bases and J 0 bases, leaving 9 bases between the germline ends.

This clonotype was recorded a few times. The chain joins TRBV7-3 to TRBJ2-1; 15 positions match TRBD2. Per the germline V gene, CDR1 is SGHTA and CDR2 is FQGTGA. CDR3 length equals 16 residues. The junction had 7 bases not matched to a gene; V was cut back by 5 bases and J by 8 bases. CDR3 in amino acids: CASSLGTSGRLHEQFF. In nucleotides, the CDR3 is TGTGCCAGCAGCCTCGGGACTAGCGGGAGGTTACATGAGCAGTTCTTC.

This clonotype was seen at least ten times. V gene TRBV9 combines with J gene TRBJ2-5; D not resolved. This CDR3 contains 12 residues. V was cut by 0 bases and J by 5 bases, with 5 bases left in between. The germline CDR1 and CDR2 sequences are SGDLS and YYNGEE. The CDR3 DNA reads TGTGCCAGCAGCGTAGGAATGGAGACCCAGTACTTC. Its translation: CASSVGMETQYF.

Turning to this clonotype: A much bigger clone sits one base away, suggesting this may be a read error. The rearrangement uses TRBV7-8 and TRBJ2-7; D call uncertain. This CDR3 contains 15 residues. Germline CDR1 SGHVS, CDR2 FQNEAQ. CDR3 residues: CASSLRLVNSYEHYF. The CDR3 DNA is TGTGCCAGCAGCTTACGCCTCGTAAACTCCTACGAGCACTACTTC.

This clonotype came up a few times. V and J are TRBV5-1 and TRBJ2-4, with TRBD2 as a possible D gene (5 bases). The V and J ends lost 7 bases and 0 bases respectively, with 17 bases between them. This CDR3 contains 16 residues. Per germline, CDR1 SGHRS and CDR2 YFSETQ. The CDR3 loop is CASSNGGILAKNIQYF. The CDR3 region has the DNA TGCGCCAGCTCGAATGGAGGAATCCTAGCCAAAAACATTCAGTACTTC.

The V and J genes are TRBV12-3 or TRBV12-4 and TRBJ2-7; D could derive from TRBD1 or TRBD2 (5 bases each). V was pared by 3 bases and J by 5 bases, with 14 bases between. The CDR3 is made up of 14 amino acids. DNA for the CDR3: TGTGCCAGCAGTTTTTCGGGGCGCAGCAACGAGCAGTACTTC. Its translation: CASSFSGRSNEQYF.

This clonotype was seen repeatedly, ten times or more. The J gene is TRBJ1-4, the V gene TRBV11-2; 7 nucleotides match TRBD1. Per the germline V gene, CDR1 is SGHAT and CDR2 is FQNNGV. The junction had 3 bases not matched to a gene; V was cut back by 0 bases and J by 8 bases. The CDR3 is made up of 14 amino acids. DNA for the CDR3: TGTGCCAGCAGCTTAGACCCGACAGGGGAAAAACTGTTTTTT. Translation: CASSLDPTGEKLFF.

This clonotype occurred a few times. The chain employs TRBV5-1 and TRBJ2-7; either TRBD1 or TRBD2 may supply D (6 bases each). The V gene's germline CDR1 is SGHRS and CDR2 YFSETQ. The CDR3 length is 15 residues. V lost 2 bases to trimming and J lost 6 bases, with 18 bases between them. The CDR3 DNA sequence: TGCGCCAGCAGCTTAACAGGGAAGGGACTCCTCGAGCAGTACTTC. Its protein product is CASSLTGKGLLEQYF.

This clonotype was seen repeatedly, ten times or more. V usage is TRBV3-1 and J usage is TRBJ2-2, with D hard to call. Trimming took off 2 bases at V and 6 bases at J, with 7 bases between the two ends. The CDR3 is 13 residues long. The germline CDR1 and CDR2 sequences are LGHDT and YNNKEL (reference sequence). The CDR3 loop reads CASSQLSSGELFF. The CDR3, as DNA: TGTGCCAGCAGCCAATTGAGTTCCGGGGAGCTGTTTTTT.

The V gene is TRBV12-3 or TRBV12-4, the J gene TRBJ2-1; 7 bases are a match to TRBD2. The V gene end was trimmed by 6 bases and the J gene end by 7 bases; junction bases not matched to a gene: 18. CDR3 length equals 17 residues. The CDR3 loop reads CASRRNGRTGVVNEQFF. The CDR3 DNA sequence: TGTGCCAGCAGACGAAACGGGAGGACCGGGGTAGTAAATGAGCAGTTCTTC.

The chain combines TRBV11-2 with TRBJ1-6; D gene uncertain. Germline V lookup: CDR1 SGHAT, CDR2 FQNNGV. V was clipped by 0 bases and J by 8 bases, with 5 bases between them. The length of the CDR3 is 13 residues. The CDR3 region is CASSLDGDSPLHF. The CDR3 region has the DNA TGTGCCAGCAGCTTAGATGGGGATTCACCCCTCCACTTT.

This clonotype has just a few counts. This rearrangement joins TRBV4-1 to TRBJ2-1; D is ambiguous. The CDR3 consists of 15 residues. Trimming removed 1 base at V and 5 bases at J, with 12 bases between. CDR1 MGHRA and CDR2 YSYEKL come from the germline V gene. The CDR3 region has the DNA TGCGCCAGCAGCCAAGTGGGTGGCAGCAACAATGAGCAGTTCTTC. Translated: CASSQVGGSNNEQFF.